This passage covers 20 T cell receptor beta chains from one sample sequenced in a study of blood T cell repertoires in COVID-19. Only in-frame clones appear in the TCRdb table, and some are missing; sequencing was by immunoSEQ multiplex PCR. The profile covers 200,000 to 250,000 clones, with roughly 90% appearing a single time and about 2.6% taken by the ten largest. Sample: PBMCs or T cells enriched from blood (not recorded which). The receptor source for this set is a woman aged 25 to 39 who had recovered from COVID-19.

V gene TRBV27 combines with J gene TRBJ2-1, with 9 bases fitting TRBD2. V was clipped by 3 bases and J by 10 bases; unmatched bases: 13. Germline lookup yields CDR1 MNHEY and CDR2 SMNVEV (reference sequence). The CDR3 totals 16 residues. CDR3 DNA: TGTGCCAGCAGTTTGCCTAGGGGCGGGGGGGCCCTCGAGCAGTTCTTC. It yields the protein CASSLPRGGGALEQFF.

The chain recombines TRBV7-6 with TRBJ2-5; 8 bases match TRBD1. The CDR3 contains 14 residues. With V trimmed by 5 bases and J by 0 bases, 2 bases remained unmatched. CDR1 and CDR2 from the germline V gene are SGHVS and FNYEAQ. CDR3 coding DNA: TGTGCCAGCAGCACGGACAGGGACCAAGAGACCCAGTACTTC. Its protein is CASSTDRDQETQYF.

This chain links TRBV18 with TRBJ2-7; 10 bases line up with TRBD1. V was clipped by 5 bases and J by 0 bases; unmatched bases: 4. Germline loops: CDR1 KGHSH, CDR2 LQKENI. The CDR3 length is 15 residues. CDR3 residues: CASSTGQGSSYEQYF. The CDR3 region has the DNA TGTGCCAGCTCAACGGGACAGGGGAGCTCCTACGAGCAGTACTTC.

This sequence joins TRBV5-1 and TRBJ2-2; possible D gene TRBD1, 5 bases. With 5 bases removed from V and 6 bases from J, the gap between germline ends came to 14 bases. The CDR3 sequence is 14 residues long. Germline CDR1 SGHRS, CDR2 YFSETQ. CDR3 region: CASSPTGWAGELFF. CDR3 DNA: TGCGCCAGCAGTCCTACAGGTTGGGCCGGGGAGCTGTTTTTT.

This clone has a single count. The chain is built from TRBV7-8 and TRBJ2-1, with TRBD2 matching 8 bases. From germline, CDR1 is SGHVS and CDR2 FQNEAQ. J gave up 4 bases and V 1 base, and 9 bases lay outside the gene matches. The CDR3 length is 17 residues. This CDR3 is CASSLGRLSGAYNEQFF. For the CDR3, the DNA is TGTGCCAGCAGCTTAGGCCGCCTTAGCGGGGCATACAATGAGCAGTTCTTC.

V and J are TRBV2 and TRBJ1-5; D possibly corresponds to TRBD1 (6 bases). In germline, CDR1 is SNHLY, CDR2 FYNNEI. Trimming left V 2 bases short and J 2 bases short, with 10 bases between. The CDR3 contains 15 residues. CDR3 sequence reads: CASSETGTRNQPQHF. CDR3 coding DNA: TGTGCCAGCAGTGAAACAGGGACCCGCAATCAGCCCCAGCATTTT.

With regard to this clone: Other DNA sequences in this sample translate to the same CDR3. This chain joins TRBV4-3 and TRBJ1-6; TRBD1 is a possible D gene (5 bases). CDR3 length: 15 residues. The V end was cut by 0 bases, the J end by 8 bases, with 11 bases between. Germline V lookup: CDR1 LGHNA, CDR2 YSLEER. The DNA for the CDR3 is TGCGCCAGCAGCCAAGATCTCGGGGGGGATTCACCCCTCCACTTT. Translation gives CASSQDLGGDSPLHF.

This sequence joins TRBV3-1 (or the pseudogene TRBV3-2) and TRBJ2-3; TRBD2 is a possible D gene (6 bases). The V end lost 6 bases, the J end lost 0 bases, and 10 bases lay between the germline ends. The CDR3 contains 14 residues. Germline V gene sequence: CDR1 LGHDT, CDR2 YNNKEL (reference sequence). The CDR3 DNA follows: TGTGCCAGCAGAACCGGGACTAGCACAGATACGCAGTATTTT. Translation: CASRTGTSTDTQYF.

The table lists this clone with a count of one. The CDR3 sequence is CASSLDLEAYNEQFF. Written as DNA, the CDR3 is TGTGCCAGCAGTCTGGACTTAGAGGCCTACAATGAGCAGTTCTTC. This chain connects TRBV6-6 to TRBJ2-1; D possibly corresponds to TRBD2 (5 bases). In germline, CDR1 is MNHNY, CDR2 SVGAGI (reference sequence). V lost 5 bases to trimming and J lost 2 bases, with 13 bases between them. This CDR3 has 15 amino acids.

The CDR3 bases are TGTGCCAGCAGCTTGGGCCCAACAGGGGGCGACGCCTACGAGCAGTACTTC. Amino acids: CASSLGPTGGDAYEQYF. The V call is TRBV5-4, the J call TRBJ2-7; TRBD1 matches at 9 bases. The length of the CDR3 is 17 residues. Germline values: CDR1 SGHNT, CDR2 YYREEE (reference sequence). Unmatched junction bases numbered 9, after V lost 0 bases and J lost 2 bases.

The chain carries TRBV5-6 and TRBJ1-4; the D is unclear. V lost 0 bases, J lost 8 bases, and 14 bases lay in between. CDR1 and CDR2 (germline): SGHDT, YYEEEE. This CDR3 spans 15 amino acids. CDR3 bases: TGTGCCAGCAGCTTGGTAGACTCGGCGGAGGAAAAACTGTTTTTT. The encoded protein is CASSLVDSAEEKLFF.

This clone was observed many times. The CDR3 loop is CASSYDGRLYQETQYF. CDR3 bases: TGTGCCAGCAGTTATGATGGCAGGTTGTACCAAGAGACCCAGTACTTC. This chain uses TRBV6-2 or TRBV6-3 with TRBJ2-5; no firm D call. The V end lost 3 bases, the J end lost 0 bases, and 14 bases lay between the germline ends. Germline V gives CDR1 MNHEY, CDR2 SVGEGT. The CDR3 loop spans 16 amino acids.

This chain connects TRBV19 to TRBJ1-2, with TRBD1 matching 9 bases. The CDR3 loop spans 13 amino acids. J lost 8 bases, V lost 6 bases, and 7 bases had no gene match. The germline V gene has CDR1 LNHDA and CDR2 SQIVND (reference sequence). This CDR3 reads CASSSGTGQGYTF. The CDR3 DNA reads TGTGCCAGTAGCTCCGGGACAGGGCAAGGCTACACCTTC.

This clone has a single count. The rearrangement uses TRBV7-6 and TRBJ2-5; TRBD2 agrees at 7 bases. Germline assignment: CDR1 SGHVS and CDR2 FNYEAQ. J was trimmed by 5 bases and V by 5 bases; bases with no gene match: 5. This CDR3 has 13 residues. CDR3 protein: CASSQGLGETQYF. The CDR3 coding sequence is TGTGCCAGCAGCCAAGGACTAGGGGAGACCCAGTACTTC.

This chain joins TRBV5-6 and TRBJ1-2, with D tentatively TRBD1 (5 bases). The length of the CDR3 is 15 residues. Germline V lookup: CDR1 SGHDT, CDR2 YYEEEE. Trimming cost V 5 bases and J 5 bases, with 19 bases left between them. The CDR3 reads CASRSGQDLKYGYTF. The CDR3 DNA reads TGTGCCAGCAGATCCGGACAAGATCTAAAGTATGGCTACACCTTC.

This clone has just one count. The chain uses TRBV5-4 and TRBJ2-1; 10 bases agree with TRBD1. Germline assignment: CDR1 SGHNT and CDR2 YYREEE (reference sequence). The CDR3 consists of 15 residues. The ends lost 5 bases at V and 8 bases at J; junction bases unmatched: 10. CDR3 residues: CASSKTGTGDHEQFF. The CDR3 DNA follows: TGTGCCAGCAGTAAAACCGGGACAGGGGATCATGAGCAGTTCTTC.

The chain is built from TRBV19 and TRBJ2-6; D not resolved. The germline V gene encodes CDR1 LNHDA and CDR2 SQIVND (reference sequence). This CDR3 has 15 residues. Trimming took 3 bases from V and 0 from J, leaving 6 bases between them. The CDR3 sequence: CASSMSLSGANVLTF. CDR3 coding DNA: TGTGCCAGTAGTATGTCTCTCTCTGGGGCCAACGTCCTGACTTTC.

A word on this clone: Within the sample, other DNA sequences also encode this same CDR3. The CDR3 nucleotides are TGTGCCAGCAGTTTTAGGAACACTGAAGCTTTCTTT. This codes for CASSFRNTEAFF. This chain uses TRBV12-3 or TRBV12-4 with TRBJ1-1; D unclear. V lost 3 bases, J lost 1 base, and 3 bases lay in between. There are 12 residues in the CDR3.

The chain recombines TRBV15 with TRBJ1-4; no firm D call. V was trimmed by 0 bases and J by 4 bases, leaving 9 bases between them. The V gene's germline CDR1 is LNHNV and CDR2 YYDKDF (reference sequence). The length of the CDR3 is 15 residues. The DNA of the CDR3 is TGTGCCACCAGCAGAGAAGGAGGTAATAATGAAAAACTGTTTTTT. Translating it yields CATSREGGNNEKLFF.

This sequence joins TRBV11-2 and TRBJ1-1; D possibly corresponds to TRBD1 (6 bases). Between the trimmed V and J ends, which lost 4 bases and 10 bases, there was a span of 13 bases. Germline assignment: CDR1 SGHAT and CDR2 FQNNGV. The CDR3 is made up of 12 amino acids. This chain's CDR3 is CASSSSGAVAFF. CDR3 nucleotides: TGTGCCAGCAGCTCCTCAGGGGCGGTAGCTTTCTTT.